Detailed here is one T cell receptor beta chain. Random-hexamer reverse transcription was applied to roughly 0.5 to 1 ug RNA. Each CDR3 protein is one row after TCRdb ran MiXCR on the immunoSEQ multiplex PCR reads. This table has fewer than 65,000 distinct CDR3 sequences, around 94% appearing once. The CDR3 covers 15 residues. V gave up 5 bases and J gave up 0 bases, with 11 bases separating them. The germline gives CDR1 SEHNR, CDR2 FQNEAQ (reference sequence). The data stem from a study of CD8 T cells in Susac syndrome. The sequenced sample was CD8+ T cells from PBMCs. The receptor's source is a human donor in good health. The chain has TRBV7-9 and TRBJ2-4; weak D call: TRBD1 (6 bases). CDR3 sequence (DNA): TGTGCCAGCAGCCCAGGGGAAATAGCCAAAAACATTCAGTACTTC. Protein product: CASSPGEIAKNIQYF.